The T cell receptor beta chain under discussion was sequenced for a study of Graves' ophthalmopathy and Graves' hyperthyroidism. As for the study in general: Researchers classed hyperthyroidism as stable given no ophthalmopathy within 18 months of follow-up.

Researchers took RNA transcripts and amplified TCR beta CDR3 regions from them. After a first-round RT-PCR with HTBI primers, a second-round multiplex PCR was run. One entry per CDR3 protein results from TCRdb running MiXCR on the multiplex PCR reads. Among 500,000 to 700,000 distinct CDR3 sequences listed, about 35% were seen once. Uncontrolled infections, pregnancy, lactation or other autoimmune diseases led to patient exclusion. Clinicians made diagnoses from clinical symptoms, serum thyroxine, TRAb, thyroid ultrasound and orbital computed tomography. Remarks on this clonotype: As yet, its antigen is unknown. This sequence may be a read error, since a much larger clone differs from it by one base.

Overall study findings and caveats: Distinction of ophthalmopathy from stable hyperthyroidism by a 13-signature model reached approximately 88% sensitivity and roughly 78% specificity.

This CDR3 region has 13 residues. The germline CDR1 and CDR2 sequences are DFQATT and SNEGSKA (reference sequence). V was trimmed by 4 bases and J by 2 bases, leaving 8 bases between them. Material: peripheral blood or thyroid tissue (not recorded which). The clonotype comes from an adult man with Graves' hyperthyroidism. This rearrangement joins TRBV20-1 to TRBJ2-2, with D unresolved. The CDR3 spells CSATPRNTGELFF. Written as DNA, the CDR3 is TGCAGTGCTACCCCCAGAAACACCGGGGAGCTGTTTTTT.